The next 5 T cell receptor beta chains were all read from a single sample in a study of cytomegalovirus exposure and HLA in healthy donors. This PCR relied on a set of 60 Vbeta primers and 13 Jbeta primers. Sequencing was performed with immunoSEQ multiplex PCR; in TCRdb, only in-frame clones are kept and a portion is missing. In the table there are some 140,000 clones, approximately 79% of which are singletons. The sequencing sample was made of PBMCs. Receptors originate from a man in his late teens or twenties in good health and CMV-seronegative.

This clone was counted only a few times. V and J are TRBV2 and TRBJ1-2; 9 positions agree with TRBD1. The CDR3 loop spans 16 amino acids. Germline-derived CDR1 and CDR2 are SNHLY and FYNNEI. V was pared by 0 bases and J by 2 bases, with 4 bases of the junction left unmatched. As DNA, the CDR3 is TGTGCCAGCAGTGAAGCTTCTGACAGGGGGAACTATGGCTACACCTTC. This gives the protein CASSEASDRGNYGYTF.

This clone appeared once. This CDR3 reads CACNTQGSRPQHF. The CDR3 nucleotides are TGTGCCTGTAACACACAGGGGTCTCGGCCCCAGCATTTT. The chain employs TRBV30 and TRBJ1-5, with TRBD1 matching 7 bases. Germline values: CDR1 GTSNPN, CDR2 SVGIG (reference sequence). J lost 9 bases, V lost 6 bases, and 11 bases had no gene match. The CDR3 loop spans 13 amino acids.

The CDR3 region is CAISAGQGNTEAFF. The CDR3 DNA reads TGTGCCATCAGTGCCGGACAGGGGAACACTGAAGCTTTCTTT. The chain joins TRBV10-3 to TRBJ1-1; 8 nucleotides agree with TRBD1. CDR1 and CDR2 from the germline V gene are ENHRY and SYGVKD. V was pared by 4 bases and J by 1 base, with 2 bases of the junction left unmatched. The CDR3 is made up of 14 amino acids.

About this clone: The sample carries other DNA sequences with the same CDR3. The chain carries TRBV19 and TRBJ2-7; 8 bases line up with TRBD1. V was pared by 3 bases and J by 3 bases, with 4 bases of the junction left unmatched. CDR1 and CDR2 (germline): LNHDA, SQIVND (reference sequence). The CDR3 length is 14 residues. CDR3 nucleotides: TGTGCCAGTAGTATCGGACAGGGTGTCTACGAGCAGTACTTC. It specifies CASSIGQGVYEQYF.

A few counts support this clone. V usage is TRBV19 and J usage is TRBJ1-1; D remains unclear. CDR1 LNHDA and CDR2 SQIVND come from the germline V gene (reference sequence). V was clipped by 8 bases and J by 3 bases, with 13 bases between them. The CDR3 length is 13 residues. The CDR3 coding sequence is TGTGCCAGTCGTCACGGGTTTTACACTGAAGCTTTCTTT. It translates to CASRHGFYTEAFF. Using reference TRBV19 and TRBJ1-1 for the parts outside the CDR3, the full variable domain is DGGITQSPKYLFRKEGQNVTLSCEQNLNHDAMYWYRQDPGQGLRLIYYSQIVNDFQKGDIAEGYSVSREKKESFPLTVTSAQKNPTAFYLCASRHGFYTEAFFGQGTRLTVV.